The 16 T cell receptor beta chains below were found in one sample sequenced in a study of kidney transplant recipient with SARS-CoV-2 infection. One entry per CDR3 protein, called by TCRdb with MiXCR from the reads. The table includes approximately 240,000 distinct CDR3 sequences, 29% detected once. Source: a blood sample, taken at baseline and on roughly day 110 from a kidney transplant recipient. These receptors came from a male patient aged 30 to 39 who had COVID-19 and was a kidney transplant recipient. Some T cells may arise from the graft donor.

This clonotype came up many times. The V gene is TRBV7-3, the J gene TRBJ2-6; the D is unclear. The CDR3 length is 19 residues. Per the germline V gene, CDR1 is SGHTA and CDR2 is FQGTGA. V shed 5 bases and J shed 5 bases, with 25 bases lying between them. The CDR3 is CASSRCLRRLQSRANVLTF. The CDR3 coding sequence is TGTGCCAGCAGCAGGTGTCTAAGACGCTTACAAAGTCGGGCCAACGTCCTGACTTTC.

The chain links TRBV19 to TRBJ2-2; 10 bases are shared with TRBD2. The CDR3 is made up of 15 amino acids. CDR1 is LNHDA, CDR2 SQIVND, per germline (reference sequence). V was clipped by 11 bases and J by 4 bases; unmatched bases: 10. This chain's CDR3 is CAGNKREGLTGELFF. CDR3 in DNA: TGTGCCGGTAACAAGCGGGAGGGCCTCACCGGGGAGCTGTTTTTT.

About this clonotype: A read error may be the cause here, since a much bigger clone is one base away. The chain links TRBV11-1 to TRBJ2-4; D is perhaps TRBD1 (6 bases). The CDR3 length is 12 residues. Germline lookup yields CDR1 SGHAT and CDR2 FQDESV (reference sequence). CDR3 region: CASSPQGWGCTF. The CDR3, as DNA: TGTGCCAGCAGCCCTCAGGGGTGGGGCTGCACCTTC.

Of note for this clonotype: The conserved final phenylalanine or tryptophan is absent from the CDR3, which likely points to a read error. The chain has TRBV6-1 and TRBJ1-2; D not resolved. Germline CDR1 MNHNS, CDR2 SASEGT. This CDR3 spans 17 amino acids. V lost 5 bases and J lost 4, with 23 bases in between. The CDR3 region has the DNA TGTGCCAGCAGTCGACGGTTGCCTTACGGAAAGACCTATGGCTACACCCTC. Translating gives CASSRRLPYGKTYGYTL.

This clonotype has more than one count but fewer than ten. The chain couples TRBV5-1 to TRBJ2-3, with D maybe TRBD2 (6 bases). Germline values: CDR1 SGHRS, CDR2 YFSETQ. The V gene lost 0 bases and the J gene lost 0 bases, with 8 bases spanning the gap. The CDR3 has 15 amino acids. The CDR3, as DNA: TGCGCCAGCAGCTTGGAACTAGCTAGCACAGATACGCAGTATTTT. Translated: CASSLELASTDTQYF.

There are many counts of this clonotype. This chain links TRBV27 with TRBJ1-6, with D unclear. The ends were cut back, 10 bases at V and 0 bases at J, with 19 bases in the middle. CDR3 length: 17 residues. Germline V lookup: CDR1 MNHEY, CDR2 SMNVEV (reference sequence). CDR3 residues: CANPRSGPSSYNSPLHF. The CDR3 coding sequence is TGTGCCAACCCCCGAAGCGGGCCCAGCTCCTATAATTCACCCCTCCACTTT.

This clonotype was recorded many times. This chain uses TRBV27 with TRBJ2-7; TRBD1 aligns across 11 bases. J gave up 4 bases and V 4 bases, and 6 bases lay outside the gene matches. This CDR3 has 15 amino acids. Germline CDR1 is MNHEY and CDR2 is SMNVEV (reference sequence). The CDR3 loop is CASSYWTGGGYEQYF. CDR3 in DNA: TGTGCCAGCAGTTATTGGACAGGGGGCGGTTACGAGCAGTACTTC.

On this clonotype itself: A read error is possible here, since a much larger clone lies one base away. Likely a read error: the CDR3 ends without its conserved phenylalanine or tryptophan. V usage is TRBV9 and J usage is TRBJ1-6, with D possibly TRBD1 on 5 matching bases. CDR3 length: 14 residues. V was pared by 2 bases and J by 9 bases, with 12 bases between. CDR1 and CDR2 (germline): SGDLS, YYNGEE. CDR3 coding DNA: TGTGCCAGCAGCGTGGAAGGGGCAATTTCACCCCTCCACCTT. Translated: CASSVEGAISPLHL.

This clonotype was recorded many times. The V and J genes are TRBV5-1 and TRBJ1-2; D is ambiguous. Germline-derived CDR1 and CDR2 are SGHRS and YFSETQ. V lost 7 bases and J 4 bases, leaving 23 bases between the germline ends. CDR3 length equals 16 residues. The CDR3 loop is CASHDRSVRKTYGYTF. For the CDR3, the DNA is TGCGCCAGCCATGACCGATCGGTTCGAAAGACCTATGGCTACACCTTC.

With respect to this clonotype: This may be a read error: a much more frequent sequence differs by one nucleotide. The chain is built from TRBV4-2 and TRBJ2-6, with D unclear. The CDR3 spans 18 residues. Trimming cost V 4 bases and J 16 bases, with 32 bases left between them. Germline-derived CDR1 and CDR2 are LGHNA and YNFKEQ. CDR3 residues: CASSLGSKVTKPGQRLTF. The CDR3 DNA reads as TGTGCCAGCAGCCTAGGGTCAAAGGTTACAAAGCCGGGCCAACGTCTGACTTTC.

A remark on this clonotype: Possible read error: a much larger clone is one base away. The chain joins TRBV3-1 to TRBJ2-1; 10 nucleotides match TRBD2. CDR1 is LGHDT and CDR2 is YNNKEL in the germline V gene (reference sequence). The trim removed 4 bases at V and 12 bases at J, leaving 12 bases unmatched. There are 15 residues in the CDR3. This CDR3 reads CASSLGASGGERQFF. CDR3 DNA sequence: TGTGCCAGCAGCCTTGGGGCTAGCGGGGGAGAAAGGCAGTTCTTC.

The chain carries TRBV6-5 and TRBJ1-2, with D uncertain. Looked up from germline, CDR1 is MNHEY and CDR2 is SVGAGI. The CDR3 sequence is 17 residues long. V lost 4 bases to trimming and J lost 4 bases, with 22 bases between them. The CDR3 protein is CASSLQRGGRKTYGYTF. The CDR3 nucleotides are TGTGCCAGCAGTTTGCAGCGAGGTGGGAGAAAGACCTATGGCTACACCTTC.

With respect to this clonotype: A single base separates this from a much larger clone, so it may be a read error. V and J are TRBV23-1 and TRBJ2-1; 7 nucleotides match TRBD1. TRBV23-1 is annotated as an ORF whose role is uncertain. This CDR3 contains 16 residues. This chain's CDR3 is CTSSHQRYRGEGEQFF. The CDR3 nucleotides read TGCACCAGCAGTCACCAACGTTACAGGGGTGAGGGCGAGCAGTTCTTC.

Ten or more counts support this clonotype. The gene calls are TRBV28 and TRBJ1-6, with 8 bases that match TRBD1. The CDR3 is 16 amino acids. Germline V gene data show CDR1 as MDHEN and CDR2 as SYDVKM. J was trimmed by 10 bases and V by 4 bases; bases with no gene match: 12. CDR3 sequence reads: CASSSGTGALGSPLHF. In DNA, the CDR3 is TGTGCCAGCAGTTCAGGGACAGGCGCTTTAGGGTCACCCCTCCACTTT.

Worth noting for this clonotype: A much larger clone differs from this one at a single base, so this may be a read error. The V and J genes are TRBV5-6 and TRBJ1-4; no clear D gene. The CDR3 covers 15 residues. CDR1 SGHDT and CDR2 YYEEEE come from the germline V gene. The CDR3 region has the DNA TGTGCCAGCAGCTTGTGGCGGAGCGCCACAGAAAAACTGCTTTTT. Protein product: CASSLWRSATEKLLF.

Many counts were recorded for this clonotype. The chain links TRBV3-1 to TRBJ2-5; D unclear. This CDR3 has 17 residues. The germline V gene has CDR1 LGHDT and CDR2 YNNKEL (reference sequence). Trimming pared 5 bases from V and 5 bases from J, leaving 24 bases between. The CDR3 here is CASSRLLPISFSETQYF. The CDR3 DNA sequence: TGTGCCAGCAGCAGGCTCCTTCCCATTTCTTTCTCTGAGACCCAGTACTTC.